The 22 T cell receptor beta chains presented below share a single source sample, sequenced in a study of beta chain features in type 1 diabetes. Study outcomes and limitations: Across all four CD4+ subsets, people with type 1 diabetes showed modestly shorter TCRB CDR3s.

Antigens for these TCRs are unknown. Expressed TCRB transcripts were sequenced because the entire RNA isolate underwent reverse transcription. Sequencing was performed with immunoSEQ multiplex PCR; in TCRdb, only in-frame clones are kept and a portion is missing. The sample yields around 710,000 clones, about an eighth seen once. Sequenced input: naive CD4+ T cells from blood. The receptors shown here come from a man aged 25 to 45 with type 1 diabetes.

The chain is built from TRBV4-3 and TRBJ2-5; TRBD2 is a possible D gene (5 bases). The CDR3 runs to 13 residues. V lost 6 bases, J lost 1 base, and 9 bases lay in between. Germline CDR1 LGHNA, CDR2 YSLEER. The CDR3 reads CASSQTSQETQYF. The CDR3 DNA reads TGCGCCAGCAGTCAAACTAGCCAAGAGACCCAGTACTTC.

This clone was seen a few times. The rearrangement uses TRBV4-3 and TRBJ2-1, with D tentatively TRBD2 (6 bases). CDR3 length: 17 amino acids. Germline V lookup: CDR1 LGHNA, CDR2 YSLEER. The ends were cut back, 0 bases at V and 2 bases at J, with 14 bases in the middle. CDR3 DNA sequence: TGCGCCAGCAGCCAAGATGGAGGAGGGAGCCCCTACAATGAGCAGTTCTTC. This translates into CASSQDGGGSPYNEQFF.

The sample holds a few counts of this clone. The chain carries TRBV6-5 and TRBJ2-2; the D gene is possibly TRBD2 (6 bases). Germline V CDR1 and CDR2: MNHEY, SVGAGI. CDR3 length: 13 amino acids. Trimming stripped 7 bases from V and 5 bases from J, with 11 bases between. The CDR3 sequence: CASNGGGTGELFF. In DNA, the CDR3 is TGTGCCAGCAATGGTGGGGGGACCGGGGAGCTGTTTTTT.

This rearrangement joins TRBV7-7 to TRBJ2-6; D ambiguous. From germline, CDR1 is SSHAT and CDR2 FNYEAQ (reference sequence). The CDR3 is made up of 15 amino acids. Trimming stripped 1 base from V and 0 bases from J, with 4 bases between. As DNA, the CDR3 is TGTGCCAGCAGCTTAGATATCTCTGGGGCCAACGTCCTGACTTTC. Translation gives CASSLDISGANVLTF.

This rearrangement joins TRBV7-9 to TRBJ2-3, with D tentatively TRBD1 (5 bases). The germline V and J ends were trimmed by 2 bases and 6 bases, with 15 bases remaining between them. The CDR3 has 15 amino acids. The germline gives CDR1 SEHNR, CDR2 FQNEAQ (reference sequence). For the CDR3, the DNA is TGTGCCAGCAGCTTAATTACAGGTCCGGCGGATACGCAGTATTTT. This gives the protein CASSLITGPADTQYF.

This clone was seen more than once but under ten times. The rearrangement uses TRBV7-2 and TRBJ1-1; TRBD1 agrees at 7 bases. Unmatched junction bases numbered 4, after V lost 3 bases and J lost 3 bases. Germline values: CDR1 SGHTA, CDR2 FQGNSA. CDR3 length equals 14 residues. CDR3 DNA: TGTGCCAGCAGCTTTGTCAGGGGGGACACTGAAGCTTTCTTT. Its translation is CASSFVRGDTEAFF.

The chain links TRBV6-1 to TRBJ1-2; 9 bases fit TRBD1. Per the germline V gene, CDR1 is MNHNS and CDR2 is SASEGT. This CDR3 spans 15 amino acids. V lost 1 base, J lost 2 bases, and 2 bases stayed unmatched. In nucleotides, the CDR3 is TGTGCCAGCAGTGAAGGCGGGACAGGGAACTATGGCTACACCTTC. This encodes CASSEGGTGNYGYTF.

The chain carries TRBV10-3 and TRBJ2-5; the D gene is possibly TRBD1 (6 bases). The V end was cut by 3 bases, the J end by 4 bases, with 9 bases between. The germline V gene has CDR1 ENHRY and CDR2 SYGVKD. This CDR3 comprises 13 residues. CDR3 bases: TGTGCCATCAGTGATGGCAGGGGAGAGACCCAGTACTTC. As protein: CAISDGRGETQYF.

A few counts support this clone. The chain combines TRBV29-1 with TRBJ2-7; the match to TRBD1 covers 8 bases. This CDR3 comprises 15 residues. V gave up 7 bases and J gave up 0 bases; unmatched junction bases: 11. The germline gives CDR1 SQVTM, CDR2 ANQGSEA. CDR3 loop: CSARTGPSPSYEQYF. The CDR3 DNA sequence: TGCAGCGCCCGGACAGGGCCATCCCCCTCCTACGAGCAGTACTTC.

This clone was seen only a few times. The chain carries TRBV19 and TRBJ2-1; possible D gene TRBD2, 6 bases. CDR3 length equals 11 residues. Germline V CDR1 and CDR2: LNHDA, SQIVND (reference sequence). V was shortened by 7 bases and J by 13 bases, with 14 bases between the two germline ends. This CDR3 is CASTQDYLQFF. As DNA, the CDR3 is TGTGCCAGTACCCAGGACTACCTTCAGTTCTTC.

The V call is TRBV4-2, the J call TRBJ2-3; D is possibly TRBD1 or TRBD2 (7 bases each). Germline loops: CDR1 LGHNA, CDR2 YNFKEQ. The CDR3 is 16 amino acids. V was clipped by 1 base and J by 3 bases, with 14 bases between them. The DNA of the CDR3 is TGTGCCAGCAGCCAAGCAGGGGGGGCTGGGACAGATACGCAGTATTTT. It specifies CASSQAGGAGTDTQYF.

The V and J genes are TRBV5-4 and TRBJ2-3; D possibly uses TRBD1 or TRBD2 (6 bases each). CDR3 length: 14 amino acids. Per the germline V gene, CDR1 is SGHNT and CDR2 is YYREEE (reference sequence). The V end lost 4 bases, the J end lost 5 bases, and 14 bases lay between the germline ends. The DNA of the CDR3 is TGTGCCAGCAGCCCCGGGGGCGTGCAAGATACGCAGTATTTT. Protein product: CASSPGGVQDTQYF. Complete variable domain (other parts from reference TRBV5-4 and TRBJ2-3): ETGVTQSPTHLIKTRGQQVTLRCSSQSGHNTVSWYQQALGQGPQFIFQYYREEENGRGNFPPRFSGLQFPNYSSELNVNALELDDSALYLCASSPGGVQDTQYFGPGTRLTVL.

The rearrangement joins TRBV5-1 to TRBJ1-6, with a possible D match to TRBD1 (5 bases). The CDR3 loop spans 15 amino acids. Germline CDR1 SGHRS, CDR2 YFSETQ. V was shortened by 4 bases and J by 5 bases, with 13 bases between the two germline ends. Here the CDR3 reads CASSPGTQDNSPLHF. The CDR3 coding sequence is TGCGCCAGCAGCCCCGGGACGCAGGATAATTCACCCCTCCACTTT.

This clone was counted between two and nine times. The chain links TRBV11-3 to TRBJ2-3, with D unresolved. V was cut by 3 bases and J by 0 bases, with 7 bases left in between. The germline V gene has CDR1 SGHNT and CDR2 YENEEA. CDR3 length: 14 amino acids. In nucleotides, the CDR3 is TGTGCCAGCAGCTTTGACGGTAGCACAGATACGCAGTATTTT. Its protein is CASSFDGSTDTQYF.

The gene calls are TRBV4-3 and TRBJ1-3; D is unresolved. Trimming removed 0 bases at V and 0 bases at J, with 12 bases between. CDR1 and CDR2 (germline): LGHNA, YSLEER. This CDR3 has 17 amino acids. Here the CDR3 reads CASSQDPFPGSGNTIYF. CDR3 coding DNA: TGCGCCAGCAGCCAAGATCCGTTTCCAGGCTCTGGAAACACCATATATTTT.

Worth noting for this clone: The same CDR3 is also encoded by other DNA sequences in this sample. The chain joins TRBV30 to TRBJ2-1, with D unclear. The CDR3 spans 11 residues. Trimming pared 1 base from V and 6 bases from J, leaving 4 bases between. Germline V gene data show CDR1 as GTSNPN and CDR2 as SVGIG (reference sequence). In DNA form, the CDR3 reads TGTGCCTGGAGTGGGGCCAATGAGCAGTTCTTC. Its translation: CAWSGANEQFF.

In this sample, this clone turned up a few times. The chain recombines TRBV7-2 with TRBJ1-5, with 7 bases lining up with TRBD1. The CDR3 totals 14 residues. Germline V lookup: CDR1 SGHTA, CDR2 FQGNSA. Unmatched junction bases numbered 4, after V lost 3 bases and J lost 5 bases. CDR3 in amino acids: CASSFTGADQPQHF. DNA of the CDR3: TGTGCCAGCAGCTTTACAGGGGCCGATCAGCCCCAGCATTTT.

This clone was seen only a few times. The chain combines TRBV19 with TRBJ2-1; 11 bases are a match to TRBD2. The CDR3 totals 18 residues. Trimming removed 7 bases from V and 6 bases from J; junction bases left unmatched: 17. Germline loops: CDR1 LNHDA, CDR2 SQIVND (reference sequence). The CDR3 sequence: CASIPPRGRLAGPNEQFF. The CDR3 DNA is TGTGCCAGTATACCCCCTCGCGGGAGACTAGCGGGGCCCAATGAGCAGTTCTTC.

The V call is TRBV9, the J call TRBJ1-2; D is uncertain. In germline, CDR1 is SGDLS, CDR2 YYNGEE. With 0 bases removed from V and 4 bases from J, the gap between germline ends came to 10 bases. The length of the CDR3 is 14 residues. The CDR3 spells CASSVAQDSYGYTF. The CDR3 DNA sequence: TGTGCCAGCAGCGTAGCTCAGGATAGCTATGGCTACACCTTC. Variable domain in full (rest from reference TRBV9 and TRBJ1-2): DSGVTQTPKHLITATGQRVTLRCSPRSGDLSVYWYQQSLDQGLQFLIQYYNGEERAKGNILERFSAQQFPDLHSELNLSSLELGDSALYFCASSVAQDSYGYTFGSGTRLTVV.

The chain has TRBV6-5 and TRBJ1-3; 8 nucleotides align to TRBD1. Germline loops: CDR1 MNHEY, CDR2 SVGAGI. The CDR3 sequence is 14 residues long. Trimming at V came to 6 bases and at J to 2 bases, leaving 3 bases not matched to a gene. The CDR3 region has the DNA TGTGCCAGCAGGCAGACAGGGGCTGGAAACACCATATATTTT. It specifies CASRQTGAGNTIYF.

The chain uses TRBV7-9 and TRBJ2-7, with no clear D. CDR1 is SEHNR and CDR2 is FQNEAQ in the germline V gene (reference sequence). Trimming pared 0 bases from V and 4 bases from J, leaving 10 bases between. This CDR3 has 14 amino acids. The CDR3 spells CASSLAGRTYEQYF. In nucleotides, the CDR3 is TGTGCCAGCAGCTTAGCGGGCAGAACTTACGAGCAGTACTTC.

This sequence joins TRBV6-1 and TRBJ1-5; perhaps TRBD1 as D (6 bases). The CDR3 is made up of 16 amino acids. Germline-derived CDR1 and CDR2 are MNHNS and SASEGT. Trimming stripped 4 bases from V and 1 base from J, with 14 bases between. In DNA, the CDR3 is TGTGCCAGCAGTGCCGACAGAGGACAGAGCAATCAGCCCCAGCATTTT. This translates into CASSADRGQSNQPQHF.